This TCR beta chain was sequenced during a study of blood T cell repertoires in COVID-19 (dated by TCRdb to the early 2020s). Concerning the study at large: Samples from collaborators originated in the United States, Italy and Spain and spanned both the acute and convalescent phases of COVID-19. HLA class I and class II types, where available, came from metadata supplied by the sample provider rather than from assay-based typing. Deeply sampled blood TCRbeta repertoires from subjects exposed to, actively infected with, or recovered from COVID-19 were included in the dataset. The material from the prospective study consisted of cDNA or gDNA derived from T cells, B-cell-depleted T cells, or PBMCs. Nearly every sample came with metadata listing a de-identified subject ID, COVID-19 status, age in years and sex. Samples came from the ongoing ImmuneRACE study (first 160 participants) plus 1,254 subjects from 6 global collaborators. A freely available public database, intended as a resource for researchers studying the immune response to SARS-CoV-2, is where the repertoires were released. What the research found in general, with its limitations: The amount of clinical and demographic metadata varied by source and participant and was provided uncurated.

Each collaborating institution followed its own protocols to collect whole blood in K2EDTA tubes. For TCRbeta analysis, collaborators shipped samples in one of three forms: frozen whole blood, isolated PBMCs, or DNA extracted from either of those sample types. TCRbeta CDR3 regions were amplified from genomic DNA by means of the immunoSEQ Assay, a bias-controlled multiplex PCR. The authors processed their data as follows. The number of nucleated cells in each sample was estimated from the amplification of reference gene primers within the assay. To quantify the absolute abundance of each unique TCRbeta CDR3 rearrangement, sequence reads were collapsed and filtered. For each sample, productive Simpson clonality was calculated as the square root of Simpson's diversity index across productive rearrangements. TCRdb retrieved this table from immuneACCESS and kept in-frame rearrangements only. Not all clones are present; in checked studies, unresolved V genes account for under half, and no reason is known for the remainder. Clone size and V and J calls were adopted from that table, with D and trimming inferred from the DNA. Within this sample are around 95,000 clones, with 81% of them counted one time only. About 10% of the sample goes to the ten largest clones.

This clone appeared a single time. What antigen it recognizes has not been identified. No base-level quality is on record; no much larger clone is a single base apart. The trim is 0 bases for V and 5 bases for J, with a gap of 9 bases between the germline ends. The germline V gene gives CDR1 as SGHTA and CDR2 as FQGNSA. The CDR3 measures 14 amino acids from cysteine to phenylalanine. Left in the record is the CDR3 DNA by itself, 42 bases read in frame from the first base. Sample: peripheral blood. This receptor was taken from a woman older than 75 with acute or convalescent COVID-19. The chain is made from TRBV7-2 and TRBJ2-3, with TRBD1 tentatively as D gene (5 bases match). The sequenced DNA: TGTGCCAGCAGCTTAGCGGGGCTAGTAGATACGCAGTATTTT. Its amino acids are CASSLAGLVDTQYF.